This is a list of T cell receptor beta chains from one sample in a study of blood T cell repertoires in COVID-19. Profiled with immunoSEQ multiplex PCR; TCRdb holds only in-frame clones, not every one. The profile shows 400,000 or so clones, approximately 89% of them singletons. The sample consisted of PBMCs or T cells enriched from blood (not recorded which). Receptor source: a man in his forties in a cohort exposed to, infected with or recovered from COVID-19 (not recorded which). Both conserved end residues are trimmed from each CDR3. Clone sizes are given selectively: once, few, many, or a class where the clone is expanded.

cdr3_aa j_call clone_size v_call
ATNRGGFSYEQY TRBJ2-7 once TRBV2
ASSVYLDRANTEAF TRBJ1-1 - TRBV27
ASSRVVLAGDSTGELF TRBJ2-2 once TRBV11-2
SVGQGSYEQY TRBJ2-7 - TRBV29-1
ASSPGTGDYEQY TRBJ2-7 - TRBV7-9
ASSRQAPSSGNTIY TRBJ1-3 - TRBV7-9
ASSLSGPGDSPLH TRBJ1-6 - TRBV7-9
ASSPGYEKLF TRBJ1-4 - TRBV3-1/TRBV3-2
ASRTGREQY TRBJ2-7 - TRBV6-5
ASAGTRVLGELF TRBJ2-2 once TRBV6-5
ASSVVEGRATDTQY TRBJ2-3 - TRBV9
ASSLGGYEGGYT TRBJ1-2 - TRBV11-2
ASSPIAGGSSGANVLT TRBJ2-6 few TRBV3-1/TRBV3-2
ASRVAGGTEAF TRBJ1-1 - TRBV14
ASSYSTGGLGYT TRBJ1-2 - TRBV6-6
ASLQGNTGELF TRBJ2-2 - TRBV5-1
ASSLTGLAGGLSASYEQY TRBJ2-7 many TRBV5-5
ASSWIGRIETQY TRBJ2-5 - TRBV6-6
ASSRVATEAF TRBJ1-1 - TRBV28
ASSESSGYNNEQF TRBJ2-1 - TRBV2
ASSPTGDGYT TRBJ1-2 - TRBV6-5
ASSQEALRETQY TRBJ2-5 - TRBV3-1/TRBV3-2
AWEGTANTEAF TRBJ1-1 - TRBV30
ASSPLAGSGNTIY TRBJ1-3 - TRBV6-5
ASSPGGTNLYEQY TRBJ2-7 - TRBV25-1
ATRAGNTEAF TRBJ1-1 - TRBV15
ASSGIKLAGTVNTEAF TRBJ1-1 - TRBV27
AWSVLTADTQY TRBJ2-3 - TRBV30
ASSSAGWDTEAF TRBJ1-1 - TRBV5-6
ASSLGSGRLDEQF TRBJ2-1 - TRBV5-1
ASSEFEAGVTEQY TRBJ2-7 - TRBV25-1
ASSQDGGGNTGELF TRBJ2-2 - TRBV14
ASSQDLLAGISGELF TRBJ2-2 - TRBV4-2
ASTGGQPYEQY TRBJ2-7 - TRBV6-4
ASSSTSGRGAGELF TRBJ2-2 - TRBV5-1
ASSAGAGVQETQY TRBJ2-5 - TRBV9
AWSSGGTGLYEQY TRBJ2-7 - TRBV30
AISEGGTYYEQY TRBJ2-7 - TRBV10-3
ASSLAAENTPEQY TRBJ2-7 - TRBV5-1
ASSLGTGVQPQH TRBJ1-5 few TRBV5-1
ASSLRQAGTINTEAF TRBJ1-1 - TRBV7-9
ASSFRDLSGNTIY TRBJ1-3 - TRBV5-6
ASSYGTSGSLTRETQY TRBJ2-5 - TRBV5-1
ASSLAPTSGSIEQY TRBJ2-7 - TRBV7-2
ASSSGGTGIEDTQY TRBJ2-3 - TRBV5-1
ASSHNSRGNYGYT TRBJ1-2 once TRBV28
ASSDQTGTNSPLH TRBJ1-6 - TRBV6-4
ASNFASGEQY TRBJ2-7 - TRBV12-3/TRBV12-4
ASRDRGGTGELF TRBJ2-2 - TRBV6-5
ASKTGEVSTEAF TRBJ1-1 - TRBV25-1
ASSCEGEGPVSGNTIY TRBJ1-3 - TRBV27
ASSVVSGGFSGNTIY TRBJ1-3 - TRBV6-1
ASSWTGNEAF TRBJ1-1 - TRBV5-6